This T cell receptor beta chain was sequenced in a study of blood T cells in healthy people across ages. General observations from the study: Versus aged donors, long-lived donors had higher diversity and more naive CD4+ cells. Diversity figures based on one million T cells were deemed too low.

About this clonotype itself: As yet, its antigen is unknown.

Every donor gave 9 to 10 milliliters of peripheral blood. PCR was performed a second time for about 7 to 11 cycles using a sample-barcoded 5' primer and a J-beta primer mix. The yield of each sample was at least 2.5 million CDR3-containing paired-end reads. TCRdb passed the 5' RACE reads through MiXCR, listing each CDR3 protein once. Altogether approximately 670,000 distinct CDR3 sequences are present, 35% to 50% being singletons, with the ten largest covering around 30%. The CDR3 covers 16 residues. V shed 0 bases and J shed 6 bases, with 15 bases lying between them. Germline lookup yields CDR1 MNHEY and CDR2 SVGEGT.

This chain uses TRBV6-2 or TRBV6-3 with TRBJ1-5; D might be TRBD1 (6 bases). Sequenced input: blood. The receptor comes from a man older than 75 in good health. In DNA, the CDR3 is TGTGCCAGCAGTTACTCTCGCAGGGGCGGGGGTCAGCCCCAGCATTTT. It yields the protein CASSYSRRGGGQPQHF.